Listed here is a single T cell receptor beta chain. This entry comes from a study of T cell changes during pregnancy in multiple sclerosis. This table comes from immunoSEQ multiplex PCR, and its TCRdb copy is limited to in-frame clones, with some not included. This sample carries fewer than 45,000 clones, roughly nine tenths of them seen once, and the ten largest clones take almost 5.5%. CDR1 LGHNA and CDR2 YSLEER come from the germline V gene. With 3 bases clipped from V and 5 bases from J, the junction kept 8 bases outside the gene matches. This CDR3 comprises 16 residues. The receptor's source is a female donor in good health, enrolled as a control in a pregnancy study. V and J are TRBV4-3 and TRBJ2-1; 9 bases align to TRBD2. The sequences come from peripheral blood, collected in the third trimester of pregnancy. CDR3 amino acids: CASSQGFSGGNNEQFF. Here the CDR3 DNA reads TGCGCCAGCAGCCAGGGGTTTAGCGGGGGAAACAATGAGCAGTTCTTC.